The 8 T cell receptor beta chains reported below all come from one sample, sequenced in a study of T cells in Graves' hyperthyroidism and ophthalmopathy. RNA transcripts yielded amplified TCR beta CDR3 regions. HTBI primers were the set used in a first-round RT-PCR of the TCR CDR3. In TCRdb, the multiplex PCR reads were re-called with MiXCR into one record per CDR3 protein. The sample includes 300,000 to 350,000 distinct CDR3 sequences, approximately 22% of them seen just once. Sequencing input: blood. The receptors here all came from a woman between 50 and 59 years old with Graves' hyperthyroidism.

This clonotype has at least ten counts. The rearrangement uses TRBV2 and TRBJ1-5; TRBD1 agrees at 8 bases. The V gene end was trimmed by 3 bases and the J gene end by 4 bases; junction bases not matched to a gene: 2. The CDR3 sequence is 14 residues long. CDR1 and CDR2 from the germline V gene are SNHLY and FYNNEI. In DNA, the CDR3 is TGTGCCAGCAGTGAGGGACAGGTTAATCAGCCCCAGCATTTT. As protein: CASSEGQVNQPQHF.

Concerning this clonotype itself: This could be a read error, since a much larger clone is one nucleotide away. The V gene is TRBV20-1, the J gene TRBJ2-7; possible D gene TRBD1, 5 bases. The CDR3 spans 14 residues. V gave up 4 bases and J gave up 3 bases, with 16 bases separating them. Germline lookup yields CDR1 DFQATT and CDR2 SNEGSKA (reference sequence). CDR3 loop: CSATLARVGYEQYF. CDR3 sequence (DNA): TGCAGTGCTACTCTGGCCAGGGTAGGCTACGAGCAGTACTTC.

Remarks on this clonotype: With a much larger clone just one base away, this may be a read error. The genes are TRBV27 and TRBJ2-5, with a weak D call TRBD1 (5 bases). Trimming removed 3 bases at V and 2 bases at J, with 7 bases between. Germline V lookup: CDR1 MNHEY, CDR2 SMNVEV (reference sequence). The CDR3 totals 13 residues. The CDR3 coding sequence is TGTGCCAGCAGTTTTGGGGCTCAAGAGACCCAGTACTTC. Translation: CASSFGAQETQYF.

This clonotype came up a few times. The chain employs TRBV13 and TRBJ2-7, with D uncertain. The germline V gene has CDR1 PRHDT and CDR2 FYEKMQ (reference sequence). V shed 2 bases and J shed 2 bases, with 13 bases lying between them. The CDR3 extends over 15 amino acids. CDR3 nucleotides: TGTGCCAGCAGCTTAACAACCCTAGGCCCCTACGAGCAGTACTTC. This gives the protein CASSLTTLGPYEQYF.

At least ten counts were recorded for this clonotype. The V gene is TRBV12-3 or TRBV12-4, the J gene TRBJ1-5; D is perhaps TRBD1 (5 bases). Deletions cut 4 bases from V and 6 bases from J, with 10 bases between. The CDR3 runs 13 residues. The CDR3 spells CASSWVRGQPQHF. CDR3 sequence (DNA): TGTGCCAGCAGTTGGGTAAGGGGTCAGCCCCAGCATTTT.

In its sample, this clonotype was seen many times. The J gene is TRBJ2-1, the V gene TRBV10-1, with 9 bases fitting TRBD1. The CDR3 has 15 residues. CDR1 and CDR2 (germline): WNHNN, SYGVQD (reference sequence). V gave up 6 bases and J gave up 3 bases; unmatched junction bases: 6. The CDR3 region is CASSEDRGGYNEQFF. The CDR3 bases are TGCGCCAGCAGCGAGGACAGGGGAGGCTACAATGAGCAGTTCTTC.

This chain connects TRBV29-1 to TRBJ2-3, with D maybe TRBD1 (6 bases). Germline CDR1 is SQVTM and CDR2 is ANQGSEA. V lost 4 bases and J 4 bases, leaving 12 bases between the germline ends. The CDR3 runs to 13 residues. The CDR3 is CSVAPKGADTQYF. In nucleotides, the CDR3 is TGCAGCGTTGCTCCGAAGGGGGCAGATACGCAGTATTTT.

In this sample, this clonotype turned up many times. The rearrangement joins TRBV7-3 to TRBJ1-2; D might be TRBD1 (5 bases). Trimming left V 2 bases short and J 2 bases short, with 6 bases between. Germline V gene data show CDR1 as SGHTA and CDR2 as FQGTGA. The CDR3 is 13 residues long. The CDR3 region has the DNA TGTGCCAGCAGCTTATGGGACAACTATGGCTACACCTTC. Residues: CASSLWDNYGYTF.